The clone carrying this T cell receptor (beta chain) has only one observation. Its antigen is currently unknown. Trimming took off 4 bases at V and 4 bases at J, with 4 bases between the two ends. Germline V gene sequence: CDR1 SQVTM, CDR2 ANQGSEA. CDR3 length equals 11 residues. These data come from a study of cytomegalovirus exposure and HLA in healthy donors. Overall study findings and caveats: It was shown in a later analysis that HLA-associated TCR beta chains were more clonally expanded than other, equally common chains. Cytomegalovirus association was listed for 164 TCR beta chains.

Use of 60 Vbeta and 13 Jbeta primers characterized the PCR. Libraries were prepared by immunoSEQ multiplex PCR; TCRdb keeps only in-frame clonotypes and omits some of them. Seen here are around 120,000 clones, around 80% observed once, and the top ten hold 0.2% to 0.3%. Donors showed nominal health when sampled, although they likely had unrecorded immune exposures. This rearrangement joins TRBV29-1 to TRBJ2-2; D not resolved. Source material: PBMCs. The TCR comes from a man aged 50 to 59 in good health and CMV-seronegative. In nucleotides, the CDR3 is TGCAGCGTTGCTAGCACCGGGGAGCTGTTTTTT. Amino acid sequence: CSVASTGELFF.